This T cell receptor beta chain was found in a study of graft-versus-host responses after intestinal transplantation. The germline V and J ends were trimmed by 2 bases and 0 bases, with 8 bases remaining between them. Germline-derived CDR1 and CDR2 are SNHLY and FYNNEI. The CDR3 is made up of 15 amino acids. The table came from immunoSEQ multiplex PCR; TCRdb's copy has only in-frame clones and leaves some out. Of more than 8,000 clones in the sample, less than 95% were seen once. The source was PBMCs, collected 30 to 31 days after intestinal transplant. The receptor comes from a human patient who received an intestinal transplant, so some T cells may come from the graft donor. The chain has TRBV2 and TRBJ2-1; D remains unclear. The CDR3 protein is CASSEQTSSYNEQFF. CDR3 DNA: TGTGCCAGCAGTGAACAGACAAGCTCCTACAATGAGCAGTTCTTC. The whole variable domain, filled in from reference TRBV2 and TRBJ2-1, reads EPEVTQTPSHQVTQMGQEVILRCVPISNHLYFYWYRQILGQKVEFLVSFYNNEISEKSEIFDDQFSVERPDGSNFTLKIRSTKLEDSAMYFCASSEQTSSYNEQFFGPGTRLTVL.